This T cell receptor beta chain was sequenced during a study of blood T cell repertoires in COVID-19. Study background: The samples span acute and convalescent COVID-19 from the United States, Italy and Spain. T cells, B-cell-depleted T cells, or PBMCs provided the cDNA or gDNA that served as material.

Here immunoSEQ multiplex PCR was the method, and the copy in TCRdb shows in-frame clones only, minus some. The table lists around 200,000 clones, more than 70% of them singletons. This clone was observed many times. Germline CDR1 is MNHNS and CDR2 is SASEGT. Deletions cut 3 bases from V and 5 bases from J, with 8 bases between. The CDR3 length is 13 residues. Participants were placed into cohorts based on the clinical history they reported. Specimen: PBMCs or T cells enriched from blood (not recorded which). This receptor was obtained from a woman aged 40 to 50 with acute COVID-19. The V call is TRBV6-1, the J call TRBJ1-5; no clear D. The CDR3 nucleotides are TGTGCCAGCAGTGACAGGTGGGATCAGCCCCAGCATTTT. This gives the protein CASSDRWDQPQHF.